These T cell receptor beta chains were read from a single sample in a study of blood T cell repertoires in COVID-19. The data were produced by immunoSEQ multiplex PCR, yet TCRdb's version contains in-frame clones alone and is incomplete. The table records roughly 190,000 clones, 82% of them present only once. Sequencing input: PBMCs or T cells enriched from blood (not recorded which). These receptors all stem from a woman aged 60-75 years with acute COVID-19. Each CDR3 is given with its conserved first and last residue. D genes are given only for firm matches. Where a row states a size, it is once, few, many or the class of an expanded clone; other rows omit it.

j_gene | d_gene | abundance | v_gene | CDR3aa | CDR3nt
TRBJ1-1 | TRBD1 | NA | TRBV6-2/TRBV6-3 | CASSKTGGANTEAFF | TGTGCCAGCAGTAAGACAGGGGGCGCGAACACTGAAGCTTTCTTT
TRBJ2-5 | NA | NA | TRBV3-1/TRBV3-2 | CASSQGPVAGETQYF | TGTGCCAGCAGCCAAGGACCTGTAGCCGGGGAGACCCAGTACTTC
TRBJ2-3 | NA | NA | TRBV5-1 | CASSFPGTDTQYF | TGCGCCAGCAGCTTCCCGGGCACAGATACGCAGTATTTT
TRBJ2-5 | NA | NA | TRBV12-3/TRBV12-4 | CELETQYF | TGTGAGCTTGAGACCCAGTACTTC
TRBJ1-5 | NA | NA | TRBV7-8 | CASSLDRAGQPQHF | TGTGCCAGCAGCTTAGACAGGGCGGGTCAGCCCCAGCATTTT
TRBJ2-1 | TRBD2 | NA | TRBV18 | CASSLLLAGGDNEQFF | TGTGCCAGCTCACTCCTACTAGCGGGAGGGGACAATGAGCAGTTCTTC
TRBJ2-3 | NA | NA | TRBV7-2 | CASSLRTVTDTQYF | TGTGCCAGCAGCCTCCGGACAGTCACAGATACGCAGTATTTT
TRBJ2-2 | NA | NA | TRBV7-2 | CASRKDSKAPTGELFF | TGTGCCAGCAGAAAAGACAGTAAAGCTCCCACCGGGGAGCTGTTTTTT
TRBJ2-3 | NA | NA | TRBV2 | CASTQTRNSRTDTQYF | TGTGCCAGCACCCAAACTAGGAACAGCCGCACAGATACGCAGTATTTT
TRBJ1-2 | TRBD1 | NA | TRBV2 | CASSEGQVYGYTF | TGTGCCAGCAGCGAGGGACAGGTCTATGGCTACACCTTC
TRBJ1-2 | NA | NA | TRBV24-1 | CATSDFVGSGYTF | TGTGCCACCAGTGATTTTGTCGGGTCTGGCTACACCTTC
TRBJ1-3 | NA | NA | TRBV19 | CASSSSGSGNTIYF | TGTGCCAGTAGTTCTTCAGGATCTGGAAACACCATATATTTT
TRBJ1-2 | NA | NA | TRBV19 | CASTLGGIYGYTF | TGTGCCAGTACCCTGGGGGGGATCTATGGCTACACCTTC
TRBJ1-6 | NA | NA | TRBV11-2 | CASSLEGQRSPLHF | TGTGCCAGCAGCTTAGAGGGACAAAGATCACCCCTCCACTTT
TRBJ1-6 | NA | NA | TRBV19 | CASSSLPYRASNSPLHF | TGTGCCAGTAGTTCCCTACCTTACAGAGCAAGTAATTCACCCCTCCACTTT
TRBJ1-3 | TRBD1 | NA | TRBV9 | CASSVSGQRSSGNTIYF | TGTGCCAGCAGCGTATCGGGACAGCGGAGCTCTGGAAACACCATATATTTT
TRBJ2-3 | TRBD1 | NA | TRBV24-1 | CATSDLGDRGLSDTQYF | TGTGCCACCAGTGATTTAGGGGACAGGGGGCTGTCGGATACGCAGTATTTT
TRBJ2-1 | NA | once | TRBV7-2 | CASSFGRGAGGNEQFF | TGTGCCAGCAGCTTTGGCAGGGGGGCCGGTGGGAATGAGCAGTTCTTC
TRBJ2-2 | NA | NA | TRBV5-1 | CASSSSVRTGELFF | TGCGCCAGCTCCTCTAGCGTGCGCACCGGGGAGCTGTTTTTT
TRBJ2-7 | TRBD2 | NA | TRBV4-1 | CASSQSQGGGEQYF | TGCGCCAGCAGCCAATCGCAGGGCGGGGGCGAGCAGTACTTC
TRBJ1-2 | NA | NA | TRBV28 | CASSLERAGYGYTF | TGTGCCAGCAGTTTAGAGCGTGCGGGCTATGGCTACACCTTC
TRBJ1-2 | NA | NA | TRBV28 | CASSSDQKRGYTF | TGTGCCAGCAGTTCCGACCAAAAGCGGGGCTACACCTTC
TRBJ1-2 | TRBD1 | NA | TRBV5-6 | CASSSDRESGYTF | TGTGCCAGCAGCTCTGACAGGGAGAGTGGCTACACCTTC
TRBJ2-2 | NA | NA | TRBV27 | CASSRVGQGIWAGELFF | TGTGCCAGCAGCCGCGTAGGGCAGGGTATTTGGGCCGGGGAGCTGTTTTTT
TRBJ1-1 | NA | few | TRBV18 | CASSPPVRGGLNTEAFF | TGTGCCAGCTCACCACCGGTGCGGGGTGGCCTGAACACTGAAGCTTTCTTT
TRBJ2-3 | TRBD2 | few | TRBV5-4 | CASSPSGTSGSTQYF | TGTGCCAGCAGCCCTAGCGGGACATCCGGGAGTACGCAGTATTTT